These 27 T cell receptor beta chains came from one sample sequenced in a study of cytomegalovirus exposure and HLA in healthy donors. The table came from immunoSEQ multiplex PCR; TCRdb's copy has only in-frame clones and leaves some out. In the table there are around 190,000 clones, 85% of which are singletons. The material sequenced was PBMCs. Receptors were obtained from a man between 18 and 29 years old in good health and CMV-seropositive.

J is TRBJ2-7 and V is TRBV2; 9 bases fit TRBD1. CDR1 and CDR2 (germline): SNHLY, FYNNEI. V was clipped by 1 base and J by 5 bases; unmatched bases: 3. This CDR3 contains 14 residues. For the CDR3, the DNA is TGTGCCAGCAGTGAAGGGGACAGGGCTGACGAGCAGTACTTC. This translates into CASSEGDRADEQYF.

V gene TRBV6-6 combines with J gene TRBJ1-4, with a possible D match to TRBD1 (6 bases). Germline lookup yields CDR1 MNHNY and CDR2 SVGAGI (reference sequence). V was pared by 5 bases and J by 3 bases, with 10 bases between. This CDR3 is 14 amino acids long. The CDR3 here is CASSPTGPNEKLFF. CDR3 nucleotide sequence: TGTGCCAGCAGTCCTACAGGGCCTAATGAAAAACTGTTTTTT.

The chain uses TRBV10-3 and TRBJ2-5; 8 bases match TRBD1. This CDR3 contains 15 residues. Germline lookup yields CDR1 ENHRY and CDR2 SYGVKD. Losses at the gene ends were 8 bases for V and 1 base for J; bases not matched to a gene: 9. CDR3 nucleotide sequence: TGTGCCATCGGCTTCGGACAGGGCCCCCAAGAGACCCAGTACTTC. Translating gives CAIGFGQGPQETQYF.

The chain employs TRBV5-1 and TRBJ1-2; no clear D. Germline lookup yields CDR1 SGHRS and CDR2 YFSETQ. The V end lost 0 bases, the J end lost 4 bases, and 10 bases lay between the germline ends. The CDR3 covers 14 residues. CDR3 DNA sequence: TGCGCCAGCAGCTTGGCCGACACCGGCTATGGCTACACCTTC. Its translation is CASSLADTGYGYTF. Together with reference TRBV5-1 and TRBJ1-2, the CDR3 gives the full variable domain: KAGVTQTPRYLIKTRGQQVTLSCSPISGHRSVSWYQQTPGQGLQFLFEYFSETQRNKGNFPGRFSGRQFSNSRSEMNVSTLELGDSALYLCASSLADTGYGYTFGSGTRLTVV.

This sequence joins TRBV4-1 and TRBJ2-1; 7 nucleotides line up with TRBD1. J was trimmed by 0 bases and V by 4 bases; bases with no gene match: 9. This CDR3 has 17 residues. Per the germline V gene, CDR1 is MGHRA and CDR2 is YSYEKL. Written as DNA, the CDR3 is TGCGCCAGCAGCCGACCAACAGGGGAAGCCTCCTACAATGAGCAGTTCTTC. Translating it yields CASSRPTGEASYNEQFF.

The V gene is TRBV10-3, the J gene TRBJ2-5, with D perhaps matching TRBD1 (6 bases). CDR1 is ENHRY and CDR2 is SYGVKD in the germline V gene. The V end was cut by 5 bases, the J end by 1 base, with 11 bases between. The CDR3 contains 14 residues. The CDR3, as DNA: TGTGCCATCAGTACGATGGACAGCCAAGAGACCCAGTACTTC. As protein: CAISTMDSQETQYF.

A single count supports this clone. The chain recombines TRBV6-1 with TRBJ2-1; 12 positions agree with TRBD2. Germline V CDR1 and CDR2: MNHNS, SASEGT. J lost 4 bases, V lost 10 bases, and 2 bases had no gene match. This CDR3 has 13 amino acids. CDR3 in amino acids: CATLAGGYNEQFF. The CDR3 DNA is TGTGCCACGCTAGCGGGGGGGTACAATGAGCAGTTCTTC.

This chain joins TRBV14 and TRBJ2-5; 9 nucleotides line up with TRBD1. The V segment lost 4 bases and the J segment 0 bases; nucleotides outside the gene matches: 6. CDR3 length: 16 residues. The germline gives CDR1 SGHDN, CDR2 FVKESK. CDR3 coding DNA: TGTGCCAGCAGCCGACTGACAGGGGGGTACCAAGAGACCCAGTACTTC. This codes for CASSRLTGGYQETQYF. Looking up the rest from reference TRBV14 and TRBJ2-5 gives the full variable domain: EAGVTQFPSHSVIEKGQTVTLRCDPISGHDNLYWYRRVMGKEIKFLLHFVKESKQDESGMPNNRFLAERTGGTYSTLKVQPAELEDSGVYFCASSRLTGGYQETQYFGPGTRLLVL.

This clone has only one observation. V gene TRBV30 combines with J gene TRBJ1-2, with D uncertain. Trimming took 4 bases from V and 6 from J, leaving 15 bases between them. Germline-derived CDR1 and CDR2 are GTSNPN and SVGIG (reference sequence). The CDR3 consists of 13 residues. The CDR3 sequence: CAWMGTIRNGYTF. The CDR3 DNA follows: TGTGCCTGGATGGGTACCATCAGGAATGGCTACACCTTC.

The chain links TRBV6-5 to TRBJ2-2, with TRBD1 as a possible D gene (5 bases). The germline V and J ends were trimmed by 6 bases and 7 bases, with 12 bases remaining between them. CDR3 length: 13 residues. Germline V gene sequence: CDR1 MNHEY, CDR2 SVGAGI. The CDR3, as DNA: TGTGCCAGCAGCCTTAGGGGTAGCGGGGAGCTGTTTTTT. Protein product: CASSLRGSGELFF.

V and J are TRBV11-2 and TRBJ2-5, with TRBD2 as a possible D gene (6 bases). CDR3 size: 13 residues. Per germline, CDR1 SGHAT and CDR2 FQNNGV. Trimming stripped 5 bases from V and 4 bases from J, with 11 bases between. The CDR3 spells CASSVTRRETQYF. In nucleotides, the CDR3 is TGTGCCAGCAGCGTGACTAGACGAGAGACCCAGTACTTC.

V usage is TRBV9 and J usage is TRBJ2-7, with 7 nucleotides matching TRBD2. V lost 0 bases, J lost 7 bases, and 13 bases stayed unmatched. CDR1 and CDR2 from the germline V gene are SGDLS and YYNGEE. The length of the CDR3 is 16 residues. The CDR3 protein is CASSVGLERGPLEQYF. CDR3 coding DNA: TGTGCCAGCAGCGTAGGACTGGAGCGGGGCCCTTTAGAGCAGTACTTC.

The genes are TRBV7-9 and TRBJ2-3, with D hard to call. The CDR3 loop spans 12 amino acids. V gave up 6 bases and J gave up 5 bases, with 9 bases separating them. The germline CDR1 and CDR2 sequences are SEHNR and FQNEAQ (reference sequence). The CDR3 sequence is CASSDLGDTQYF. The CDR3 bases are TGTGCCAGCAGTGACTTAGGAGATACGCAGTATTTT.

This clone was observed a handful of times. The V call is TRBV10-3, the J call TRBJ2-7; TRBD1 matches at 8 bases. CDR3 length: 13 residues. V gave up 8 bases and J gave up 5 bases; unmatched junction bases: 8. Germline V CDR1 and CDR2: ENHRY, SYGVKD. DNA for the CDR3: TGTGCCATCGGGGGGACAGGTACGAACGAGCAGTACTTC. This translates into CAIGGTGTNEQYF.

J is TRBJ1-3 and V is TRBV18; maybe TRBD1 (5 bases). V was clipped by 1 base and J by 0 bases, with 10 bases between them. CDR1 and CDR2 (germline): KGHSH, LQKENI. This CDR3 spans 16 amino acids. The CDR3 sequence is CASSPQQEGSGNTIYF. CDR3 nucleotide sequence: TGTGCCAGCTCACCACAACAGGAGGGCTCTGGAAACACCATATATTTT.

The CDR3: CASSSDAGAPNEKLFF. The DNA for the CDR3 is TGTGCCAGCAGTTCGGACGCTGGGGCTCCTAATGAAAAACTGTTTTTT. The rearrangement uses TRBV6-5 and TRBJ1-4; D may be TRBD1 (5 bases). The CDR3 length is 16 residues. Germline-derived CDR1 and CDR2 are MNHEY and SVGAGI. Trimming shortened V by 4 bases and J by 3 bases, and 15 bases separated the two germline ends.

The V call is TRBV6-1, the J call TRBJ1-2; 8 nucleotides line up with TRBD1. CDR1 is MNHNS and CDR2 is SASEGT in the germline V gene. The CDR3 runs to 15 residues. The ends lost 3 bases at V and 4 bases at J; junction bases unmatched: 7. The CDR3 region has the DNA TGTGCCAGCAGTGATTACCGGGACAGGATCTATGGCTACACCTTC. This encodes CASSDYRDRIYGYTF.

The chain has TRBV15 and TRBJ1-2, with 7 bases matching TRBD1. Germline V gives CDR1 LNHNV, CDR2 YYDKDF (reference sequence). The CDR3 length is 18 residues. Trimming took 7 bases from V and 2 from J; bases not matched to a gene: 19. The CDR3: CATKNGQVGTLINYGYTF. Here the CDR3 DNA reads TGTGCCACCAAGAATGGACAGGTGGGGACTTTGATAAACTATGGCTACACCTTC.

V gene TRBV4-1 combines with J gene TRBJ2-1; tentatively, D is TRBD2 (6 bases). Trimming left V 6 bases short and J 4 bases short, with 19 bases between. The length of the CDR3 is 16 residues. Germline-derived CDR1 and CDR2 are MGHRA and YSYEKL. CDR3 loop: CASSPTYGRGYNEQFF. DNA for the CDR3: TGCGCCAGCAGTCCCACTTACGGGAGAGGGTACAATGAGCAGTTCTTC.

CDR3 nucleotide sequence: TGCGCCAGCAGCTTCCTAGCGGGAGGGCCTGCAGATACGCAGTATTTT. Translating it yields CASSFLAGGPADTQYF. This rearrangement joins TRBV5-1 to TRBJ2-3; 12 positions match TRBD2. This CDR3 has 16 residues. V lost 2 bases, J lost 4 bases, and 5 bases stayed unmatched. Per germline, CDR1 SGHRS and CDR2 YFSETQ.

J is TRBJ2-5 and V is TRBV5-6; 7 bases agree with TRBD1. V trimming: 3 bases; J trimming: 1 base; junction bases outside the gene matches: 6. This CDR3 has 15 amino acids. Germline CDR1 and CDR2: SGHDT and YYEEEE. The CDR3 DNA reads TGTGCCAGCAGCTCCAGAAGGGGGCGCCAAGAGACCCAGTACTTC. Protein: CASSSRRGRQETQYF.

The chain has TRBV28 and TRBJ2-1, with TRBD2 matching over 11 bases. Trimming took 4 bases from V and 3 from J; bases not matched to a gene: 2. Per the germline V gene, CDR1 is MDHEN and CDR2 is SYDVKM. This CDR3 has 15 amino acids. As DNA, the CDR3 is TGTGCCAGCAGTTCGGGACTAGCGGTCTACAATGAGCAGTTCTTC. Translation gives CASSSGLAVYNEQFF.

The CDR3 loop reads CASSSTGGFEAFF. CDR3 in DNA: TGCGCCAGCAGCTCGACAGGGGGCTTTGAAGCTTTCTTT. The V call is TRBV5-1, the J call TRBJ1-1; 10 bases align to TRBD1. This CDR3 spans 13 amino acids. Germline CDR1 and CDR2: SGHRS and YFSETQ. After removal of 3 bases from V and 7 bases from J, the junction contained 3 bases not matched to a gene.

For the CDR3, the DNA is TGTGCCAGCAGCCCGGACTTTCGGGAGACCCAGTACTTC. Translated, it gives CASSPDFRETQYF. The chain combines TRBV7-9 with TRBJ2-5, with D maybe TRBD2 (5 bases). V was shortened by 5 bases and J by 5 bases, with 12 bases between the two germline ends. The V gene's germline CDR1 is SEHNR and CDR2 FQNEAQ (reference sequence). The CDR3 is made up of 13 amino acids.

The chain couples TRBV10-1 to TRBJ1-2; 10 bases are a match to TRBD1. J was trimmed by 8 bases and V by 6 bases; bases with no gene match: 12. The CDR3 covers 15 residues. Germline V gene sequence: CDR1 WNHNN, CDR2 SYGVQD (reference sequence). CDR3 sequence reads: CASSRAPTGGDGYTF. CDR3 DNA sequence: TGCGCCAGCAGCCGCGCCCCGACAGGGGGCGACGGCTACACCTTC.

The chain is built from TRBV28 and TRBJ2-3, with 8 bases identical to TRBD2. CDR1 and CDR2 (germline): MDHEN, SYDVKM. The CDR3 length is 15 residues. V dropped 8 bases and J dropped 5; count of bases not matched to a gene: 12. The CDR3 here is CASSPFGRVGDTQYF. Written as DNA, the CDR3 is TGTGCCAGCTCTCCTTTCGGGAGGGTGGGAGATACGCAGTATTTT. The complete variable domain, with remaining parts taken from reference TRBV28 and TRBJ2-3, reads DVKVTQSSRYLVKRTGEKVFLECVQDMDHENMFWYRQDPGLGLRLIYFSYDVKMKEKGDIPEGYSVSREKKERFSLILESASTNQTSMYLCASSPFGRVGDTQYFGPGTRLTVL.

This clone appeared once. The CDR3 protein is CASSHKRGEANYGYTF. CDR3 nucleotides: TGCGCCAGCAGCCATAAGCGGGGGGAGGCTAACTATGGCTACACCTTC. This chain connects TRBV4-1 to TRBJ1-2; tentative D call: TRBD1 (5 bases). The V gene lost 3 bases and the J gene lost 0 bases, with 14 bases spanning the gap. Germline V lookup: CDR1 MGHRA, CDR2 YSYEKL. This CDR3 has 16 residues.